This passage covers 29 T cell receptor beta chains from one sample sequenced in a study of cytomegalovirus exposure and HLA in healthy donors. The PCR had 60 Vbeta and 13 Jbeta primers. The protocol was immunoSEQ multiplex PCR, while the TCRdb copy is restricted to in-frame clones and leaves out a portion. This table holds more than 90,000 clones, around 80% found once. Sample: PBMCs. These receptors were obtained from a human donor in good health.

This chain joins TRBV30 and TRBJ1-3; D uncertain. The germline V gene encodes CDR1 GTSNPN and CDR2 SVGIG (reference sequence). The CDR3 spans 14 residues. V was cut by 2 bases and J by 0 bases, with 8 bases left in between. CDR3 amino acids: CAWSTGSSGNTIYF. CDR3 DNA sequence: TGTGCCTGGAGTACCGGTAGCTCTGGAAACACCATATATTTT.

A note on this clone: Germline is not matched at one junction end, which may reflect a read error. Other DNA sequences within the sample encode an identical CDR3. The chain links TRBV4-2 to TRBJ2-1; a weak D match, TRBD1 (5 bases). Germline loops: CDR1 LGHNA, CDR2 YNFKEQ. The length of the CDR3 is 16 residues. In DNA form, the CDR3 reads TGTGCCAGTAGCCAGTCAGGGCCTCCCCTTTACAATGAGCAGTTCTTC. Amino acid sequence: CASSQSGPPLYNEQFF.

This clone appeared a few times. V is TRBV5-4 and J is TRBJ1-1, with TRBD1 identical over 7 bases. The germline gives CDR1 SGHNT, CDR2 YYREEE (reference sequence). V was clipped by 7 bases and J by 6 bases; unmatched bases: 9. The CDR3 length is 13 residues. CDR3 nucleotide sequence: TGTGCCAGCGCAGAATCAGACAGGGCTGAAGCTTTCTTT. This encodes CASAESDRAEAFF.

CDR3 sequence reads: CASSHRDSQQETQYF. The DNA of the CDR3 is TGCGCCAGCAGCCACCGGGACAGTCAACAAGAGACCCAGTACTTC. This chain links TRBV4-1 with TRBJ2-5; 7 positions match TRBD1. There are 15 residues in the CDR3. V was pared by 3 bases and J by 2 bases, with 6 bases of the junction left unmatched. Germline V gene lookup returns CDR1 MGHRA and CDR2 YSYEKL.

This clone appeared once. V is TRBV6-5 and J is TRBJ2-1; 9 positions match TRBD1. The CDR3 contains 16 residues. V dropped 2 bases and J dropped 1; count of bases not matched to a gene: 3. In germline, CDR1 is MNHEY, CDR2 SVGAGI. The CDR3 loop is CASSYRTGVSYNEQFF. The CDR3 DNA reads TGTGCCAGCAGTTACCGGACAGGGGTATCCTACAATGAGCAGTTCTTC.

This chain's CDR3 is CAGGQGEASLPQYF. The CDR3 bases are TGTGCCGGCGGACAGGGGGAAGCGTCCCTTCCCCAGTACTTC. This chain uses TRBV30 with TRBJ2-5; 10 nucleotides match TRBD1. The CDR3 runs to 14 residues. Germline V CDR1 and CDR2: GTSNPN, SVGIG (reference sequence). V lost 8 bases, J lost 9 bases, and 15 bases stayed unmatched.

In its sample, this clone was seen a few times. J is TRBJ1-5 and V is TRBV29-1, with TRBD1 matching 8 bases. V shed 0 bases and J 2 bases; nucleotides not matched to a gene: 0. CDR1 and CDR2 (germline): SQVTM, ANQGSEA. The CDR3 has 14 residues. CDR3: CSVEETGGNQPQHF. CDR3 in DNA: TGCAGCGTTGAAGAGACAGGGGGCAATCAGCCCCAGCATTTT.

This clone was detected only once. CDR3 sequence reads: CASILTYFSTDTQYF. CDR3 bases: TGTGCCAGCATATTGACTTACTTTAGCACAGATACGCAGTATTTT. The rearrangement uses TRBV6-1 and TRBJ2-3, with D unclear. Germline-derived CDR1 and CDR2 are MNHNS and SASEGT. V was pared by 7 bases and J by 0 bases, with 14 bases between. The CDR3 has 15 residues.

This clone showed up just a few times. The chain employs TRBV5-1 and TRBJ1-1; 11 nucleotides line up with TRBD1. V gave up 0 bases and J gave up 4 bases; unmatched junction bases: 2. Germline assignment: CDR1 SGHRS and CDR2 YFSETQ. The CDR3 contains 15 residues. The CDR3 coding sequence is TGCGCCAGCAGCTTGGGCGGACAGGGGGCCACTGAAGCTTTCTTT. This codes for CASSLGGQGATEAFF.

The J gene is TRBJ2-1, the V gene TRBV7-9, with D perhaps matching TRBD1 (6 bases). The CDR3 sequence is 15 residues long. Germline-derived CDR1 and CDR2 are SEHNR and FQNEAQ (reference sequence). V lost 4 bases, J lost 6 bases, and 16 bases lay in between. Here the CDR3 reads CASSSPGVVGNEQFF. The CDR3 DNA follows: TGTGCCAGCAGCTCGCCAGGGGTGGTCGGCAATGAGCAGTTCTTC.

In regard to this clone: The CDR3 carries no conserved terminal phenylalanine or tryptophan, so it likely arises from a read error. V usage is TRBV6-5 and J usage is TRBJ1-2; D perhaps matches TRBD1 (5 bases). The CDR3 totals 14 residues. V lost 7 bases to trimming and J lost 3 bases, with 15 bases between them. CDR1 and CDR2 from the germline V gene are MNHEY and SVGAGI. CDR3 sequence reads: CASTQEGVYYGYTL. The CDR3 DNA reads TGTGCCAGCACCCAGGAAGGGGTGTACTATGGCTACACCCTC.

This clone showed up just a few times. The rearrangement joins TRBV14 to TRBJ1-2; D call uncertain. The length of the CDR3 is 15 residues. The V end lost 1 base, the J end lost 3 bases, and 12 bases lay between the germline ends. Germline-derived CDR1 and CDR2 are SGHDN and FVKESK. In DNA form, the CDR3 reads TGTGCCAGCAGCCAAGTTGACGGGTTATACTATGGCTACACCTTC. Translation gives CASSQVDGLYYGYTF.

The chain joins TRBV12-1 to TRBJ2-7; the DNA was not compared with TRBD2, the D call given in the table. TRBV12-1 is annotated as a pseudogene. CDR3 length: 16 amino acids. CDR3 region: CASSLAGTSGSSEQYF. The CDR3 DNA reads TGTGCCAGCAGCTTGGCCGGGACTAGCGGGAGTAGCGAGCAGTACTTC.

This rearrangement joins TRBV15 to TRBJ2-7; D remains ambiguous. Germline-derived CDR1 and CDR2 are LNHNV and YYDKDF (reference sequence). The CDR3 is made up of 12 amino acids. Trimming shortened V by 0 bases and J by 6 bases, and 6 bases separated the two germline ends. The chain's CDR3 is CATSRDPSEQYF. In DNA form, the CDR3 reads TGTGCCACCAGCAGAGATCCGAGCGAGCAGTACTTC.

The CDR3: CASRDTHRNQPQHF. Here the CDR3 DNA reads TGTGCCAGTCGGGACACCCATAGAAATCAGCCCCAGCATTTT. V is TRBV10-3 and J is TRBJ1-5; tentative D call: TRBD1 (6 bases). Germline V gene lookup returns CDR1 ENHRY and CDR2 SYGVKD. V lost 10 bases to trimming and J lost 4 bases, with 17 bases between them. The CDR3 contains 14 residues.

The chain carries TRBV25-1 and TRBJ1-1, with a possible D match to TRBD1 (5 bases). CDR3 size: 14 residues. V shed 3 bases and J shed 11 bases, with 19 bases lying between them. Germline V gene lookup returns CDR1 MGHDK and CDR2 SYGVNS. In nucleotides, the CDR3 is TGTGCCAGCAGTGATAACCTACAGGCCCTGGGGGCTTTCTTT. It yields the protein CASSDNLQALGAFF. Full variable domain (outside the CDR3, taken from reference TRBV25-1 and TRBJ1-1): EADIYQTPRYLVIGTGKKITLECSQTMGHDKMYWYQQDPGMELHLIHYSYGVNSTEKGDLSSESTVSRIRTEHFPLTLESARPSHTSQYLCASSDNLQALGAFFGQGTRLTVV.

The chain couples TRBV9 to TRBJ1-1, with 7 bases fitting TRBD1. With V trimmed by 0 bases and J by 1 base, 9 bases remained unmatched. Germline CDR1 reads SGDLS; CDR2 reads YYNGEE. The CDR3 is 17 residues long. CDR3 sequence reads: CASSVGWDSLKNTEAFF. The CDR3 nucleotides read TGTGCCAGCAGCGTAGGATGGGACAGTTTGAAGAACACTGAAGCTTTCTTT.

This clone was found a few times. CDR3 residues: CASSQDRVGSYEQFF. The CDR3 coding sequence is TGTGCCAGCAGCCAGGACAGGGTAGGGTCTTATGAGCAGTTCTTC. The V gene is TRBV6-4, the J gene TRBJ2-1, with 8 bases aligning to TRBD1. CDR1 is MRHNA and CDR2 is SNTAGT in the germline V gene. CDR3 length: 15 amino acids. V was clipped by 6 bases and J by 8 bases; unmatched bases: 12.

The rearrangement links TRBV7-2 to TRBJ2-7; 14 nucleotides line up with TRBD2. Germline CDR1 is SGHTA and CDR2 is FQGNSA. This CDR3 is 17 amino acids long. J gave up 5 bases and V 5 bases, and 11 bases lay outside the gene matches. The CDR3: CASSPEAGTSGSNEQYF. CDR3 nucleotide sequence: TGTGCCAGCAGCCCAGAAGCCGGGACTAGCGGGAGCAACGAGCAGTACTTC.

The CDR3 DNA reads TGCGCCAGCAGCTTACAGCAGGGCCTACCCTATGGCTACACCTTC. This gives the protein CASSLQQGLPYGYTF. The chain is built from TRBV5-1 and TRBJ1-2, with a tentative D call TRBD1 (5 bases). Germline V lookup: CDR1 SGHRS, CDR2 YFSETQ. V shed 2 bases and J shed 4 bases, with 15 bases lying between them. The CDR3 has 15 amino acids. Full variable domain (missing parts from reference TRBV5-1 and TRBJ1-2): KAGVTQTPRYLIKTRGQQVTLSCSPISGHRSVSWYQQTPGQGLQFLFEYFSETQRNKGNFPGRFSGRQFSNSRSEMNVSTLELGDSALYLCASSLQQGLPYGYTFGSGTRLTVV.

This sequence joins TRBV5-4 and TRBJ1-5; D might be TRBD1 (5 bases). This CDR3 is built from 15 residues. V was clipped by 4 bases and J by 5 bases, with 16 bases between them. The germline V gene has CDR1 SGHNT and CDR2 YYREEE (reference sequence). In DNA, the CDR3 is TGTGCCAGCAGCCTAGGCCCTACAGGAGATCAGCCCCAGCATTTT. This translates into CASSLGPTGDQPQHF.

This chain connects TRBV27 to TRBJ2-5; D gene unclear. The DNA end lines up better with TRBJ2-7; the J call may be wrong. The germline V gene encodes CDR1 MNHEY and CDR2 SMNVEV (reference sequence). This CDR3 has 15 residues. The CDR3 region is CASSLSVLETYEQYF. The CDR3 nucleotides are TGTGCCAGCAGTTTATCGGTGCTAGAAACCTACGAGCAGTACTTC.

The chain uses TRBV10-2 and TRBJ2-1; 10 nucleotides match TRBD2. The CDR3 sequence is 15 residues long. CDR1 WSHSY and CDR2 SAAADI come from the germline V gene. The junction had 3 bases not matched to a gene; V was cut back by 2 bases and J by 5 bases. CDR3 amino acids: CASSEGLAGDNEQFF. The CDR3 DNA sequence: TGCGCCAGCAGTGAGGGGCTAGCGGGGGACAATGAGCAGTTCTTC.

The J gene is TRBJ1-3, the V gene TRBV2; perhaps TRBD1 as D (5 bases). CDR3 length equals 17 residues. The V gene lost 4 bases and the J gene lost 2 bases, with 18 bases spanning the gap. The germline CDR1 and CDR2 sequences are SNHLY and FYNNEI. The CDR3 DNA is TGTGCCAGCAGTGTACTGGGGATTCCGGGGGCTGGAAACACCATATATTTT. Encoded protein: CASSVLGIPGAGNTIYF.

In DNA, the CDR3 is TGCGCCAGCAGCTCCGGGACAGTATCCTACGAGCAGTACTTC. This gives the protein CASSSGTVSYEQYF. The chain has TRBV5-1 and TRBJ2-7; 7 nucleotides agree with TRBD1. Germline lookup yields CDR1 SGHRS and CDR2 YFSETQ. The CDR3 length is 14 residues. Trimming cost V 3 bases and J 1 base; bases outside gene matches: 4.

The chain is built from TRBV7-8 and TRBJ2-3; maybe TRBD1 (5 bases). In germline, CDR1 is SGHVS, CDR2 FQNEAQ. This CDR3 has 14 amino acids. V lost 5 bases to trimming and J lost 0 bases, with 9 bases between them. The CDR3 protein is CASSAGFSTDTQYF. CDR3 coding DNA: TGTGCCAGCAGCGCAGGGTTTAGCACAGATACGCAGTATTTT.

J is TRBJ2-1 and V is TRBV15; 8 positions agree with TRBD2. Germline V gene lookup returns CDR1 LNHNV and CDR2 YYDKDF (reference sequence). The CDR3 sequence is 14 residues long. J was trimmed by 7 bases and V by 0 bases; bases with no gene match: 2. The CDR3 DNA reads as TGTGCCACCAGCAGAGACCCTAGCGGGAATGAGCAGTTCTTC. Amino acid sequence: CATSRDPSGNEQFF.

The chain is built from TRBV5-6 and TRBJ1-4; 8 positions agree with TRBD1. CDR1 is SGHDT, CDR2 YYEEEE, per germline. The trim removed 4 bases at V and 6 bases at J, leaving 20 bases unmatched. The CDR3 consists of 19 residues. The DNA for the CDR3 is TGTGCCAGCAGCCTCGTGGGGCCGGACAGGGCAGGGATTGATGAAAAACTGTTTTTT. This translates into CASSLVGPDRAGIDEKLFF.

Here the CDR3 reads CASSLAGFPDTQYF. As DNA, the CDR3 is TGCGCCAGCAGCTTGGCCGGGTTCCCAGATACGCAGTATTTT. The chain employs TRBV5-1 and TRBJ2-3; D is undetermined. CDR1 SGHRS and CDR2 YFSETQ come from the germline V gene. The CDR3 has 14 amino acids. Trimming removed 0 bases from V and 4 bases from J, with 9 bases in between.